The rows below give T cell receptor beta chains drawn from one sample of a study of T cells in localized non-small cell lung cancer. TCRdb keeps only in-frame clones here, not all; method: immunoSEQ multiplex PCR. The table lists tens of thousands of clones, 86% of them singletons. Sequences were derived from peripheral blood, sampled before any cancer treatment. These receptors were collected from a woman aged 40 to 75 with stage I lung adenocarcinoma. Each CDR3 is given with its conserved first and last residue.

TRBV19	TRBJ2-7	CASSATGDGKAYEQYF
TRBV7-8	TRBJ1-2	CASSRILRESGYTF
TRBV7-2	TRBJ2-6	CASSPWAGGAGANVLTF
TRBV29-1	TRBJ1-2	CSVPRTGGQGYTF
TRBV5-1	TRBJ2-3	CASSIGHGVTGTDTQYF
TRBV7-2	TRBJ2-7	CASSLVGLAGGGNEQYF
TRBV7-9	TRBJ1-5	CASSRGMGPSNQPQHF
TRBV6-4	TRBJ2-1	CASSEFTGVREQFF
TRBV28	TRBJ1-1	CASSYPGARRSEAFF
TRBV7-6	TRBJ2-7	CASSLVPVPGYEQYF
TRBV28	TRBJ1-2	CASRLDRDTYYGYTF
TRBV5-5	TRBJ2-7	CASREGLYEQYF